The rows below give T cell receptor beta chains drawn from one sample of a study of shared clonotypes between healthy human individuals. Clones were sequenced by immunoSEQ multiplex PCR, and TCRdb holds only the in-frame ones, with some missing. The sample includes 2 million to 3 million clones, around 94% of them seen just once. Sequencing input: naive CD4+ T cells sorted from blood. The receptors originated from a man aged 18 to 29 in good health. Both conserved end residues are part of each CDR3. The order of the fields is D gene, V gene, clone size, CDR3 length, J gene, CDR3 DNA, CDR3 protein. A D gene is named only where the DNA matches it firmly. Part of the rows lack a size; the others show once, few, many or a class for expanded clones.

>TRBD1|TRBV5-6|once|15|TRBJ1-5
TGTGCCAGCAGCCTTTGGACAGGGGGCGGACAGCCCCAGCATTTT
CASSLWTGGGQPQHF
>TRBD1|TRBV19|NA|16|TRBJ2-5
TGTGCCAGTAGTGACCGGACAGGGGGCTGGGGAGAGACCCAGTACTTC
CASSDRTGGWGETQYF
>TRBD2|TRBV28|NA|16|TRBJ2-7
TGTGCCAGCATCGGGGGGACTAGCGGGAAATCCTACGAGCAGTACTTC
CASIGGTSGKSYEQYF
>NA|TRBV28|once|17|TRBJ2-1
TGTGCCAGCAGCCCACCCCCGGGGAAGGGGGAGAGAGATGAGCAGTTCTTC
CASSPPPGKGERDEQFF
>TRBD1|TRBV7-9|NA|15|TRBJ1-1
TGTGCCAGCAGCTTTGACAGGGTCGGGAACACTGAAGCTTTCTTT
CASSFDRVGNTEAFF
>TRBD1|TRBV28|NA|15|TRBJ1-6
TGTGCCAGCAGTTTGGGGGACAGGGTAGGCTCACCCCTCCACTTT
CASSLGDRVGSPLHF
>NA|TRBV30|NA|15|TRBJ1-5
TGTGCCTGGAGTATGGGTATAAATAGCAATCAGCCCCAGCATTTT
CAWSMGINSNQPQHF
>NA|TRBV5-6|NA|15|TRBJ2-7
TGTGCCAGCAGCCTGGGACCGGGGGAGCTCTACGAGCAGTACTTC
CASSLGPGELYEQYF
>NA|TRBV5-4|NA|15|TRBJ1-6
TGTGCCAGCAAACCCGGGGGGGACTATAATTCACCCCTCCACTTT
CASKPGGDYNSPLHF
>TRBD2|TRBV28|NA|16|TRBJ2-5
TGTGCCAGCAGCACAACTAGCGGGGGGCGTGGGGAGACCCAGTACTTC
CASSTTSGGRGETQYF
>NA|TRBV30|NA|12|TRBJ1-5
TGTGCCTGGAGTGGAGGGGGTCAGCCCCAGCATTTT
CAWSGGGQPQHF
>NA|TRBV6-1|NA|14|TRBJ2-7
TGTGCCAGCAGGACTGGACGGCCCGAGTACGAGCAGTACTTC
CASRTGRPEYEQYF
>NA|TRBV6-1|NA|12|TRBJ2-5
TGTGCCAGCAGTACGGAGTCAGAGACCCAGTACTTC
CASSTESETQYF